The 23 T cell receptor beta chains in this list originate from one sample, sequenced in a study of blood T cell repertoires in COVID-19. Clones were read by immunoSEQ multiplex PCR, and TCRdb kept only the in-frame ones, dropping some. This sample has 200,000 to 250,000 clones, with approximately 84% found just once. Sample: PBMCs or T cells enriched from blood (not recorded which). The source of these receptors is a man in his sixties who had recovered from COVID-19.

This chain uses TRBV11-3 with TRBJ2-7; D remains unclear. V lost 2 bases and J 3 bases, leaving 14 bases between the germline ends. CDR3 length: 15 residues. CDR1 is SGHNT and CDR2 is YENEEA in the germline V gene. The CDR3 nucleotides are TGTGCCAGCAGCTTATACCACAGTTACCTCTACGAGCAGTACTTC. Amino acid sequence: CASSLYHSYLYEQYF.

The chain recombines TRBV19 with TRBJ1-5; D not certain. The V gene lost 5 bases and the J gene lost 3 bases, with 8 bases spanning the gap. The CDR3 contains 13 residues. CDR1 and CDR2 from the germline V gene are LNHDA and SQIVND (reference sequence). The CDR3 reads CASSWGVNQPQHF. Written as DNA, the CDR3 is TGTGCCAGTAGTTGGGGAGTCAATCAGCCCCAGCATTTT.

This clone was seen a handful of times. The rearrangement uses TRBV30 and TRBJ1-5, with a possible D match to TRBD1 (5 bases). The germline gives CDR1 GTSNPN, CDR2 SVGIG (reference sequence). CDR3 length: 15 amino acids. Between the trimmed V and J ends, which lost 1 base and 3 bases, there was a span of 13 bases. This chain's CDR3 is CAWSAGERINQPQHF. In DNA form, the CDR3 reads TGTGCCTGGAGTGCGGGGGAAAGAATCAATCAGCCCCAGCATTTT.

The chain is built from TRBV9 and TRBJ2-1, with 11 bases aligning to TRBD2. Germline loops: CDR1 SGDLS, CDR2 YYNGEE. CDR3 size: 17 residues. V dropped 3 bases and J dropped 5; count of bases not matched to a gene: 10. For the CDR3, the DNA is TGTGCCAGCAGCGCGAGACTAGCGGGGTCTCCTAACAATGAGCAGTTCTTC. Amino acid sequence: CASSARLAGSPNNEQFF.

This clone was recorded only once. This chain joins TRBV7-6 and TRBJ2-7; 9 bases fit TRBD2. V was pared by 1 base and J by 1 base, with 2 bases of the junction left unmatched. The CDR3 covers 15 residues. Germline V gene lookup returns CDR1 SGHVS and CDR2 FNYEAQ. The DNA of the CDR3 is TGTGCCAGCAGCTTAGTAGCGGGGGCGTCCTACGAGCAGTACTTC. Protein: CASSLVAGASYEQYF.

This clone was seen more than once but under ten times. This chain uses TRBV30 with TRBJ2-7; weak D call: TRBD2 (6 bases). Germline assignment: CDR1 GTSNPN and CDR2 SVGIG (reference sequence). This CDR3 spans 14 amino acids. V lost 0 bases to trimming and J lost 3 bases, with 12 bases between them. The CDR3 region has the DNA TGTGCCTGGAGTGTAATGTGGGGGGTCTACGAGCAGTACTTC. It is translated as CAWSVMWGVYEQYF.

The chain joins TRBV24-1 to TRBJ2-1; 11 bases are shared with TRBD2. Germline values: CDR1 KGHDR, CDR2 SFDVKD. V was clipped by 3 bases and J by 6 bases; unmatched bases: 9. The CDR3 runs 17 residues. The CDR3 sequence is CATSDRTLAGESNEQFF. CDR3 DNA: TGTGCCACCAGTGATCGGACACTAGCGGGGGAATCCAATGAGCAGTTCTTC.

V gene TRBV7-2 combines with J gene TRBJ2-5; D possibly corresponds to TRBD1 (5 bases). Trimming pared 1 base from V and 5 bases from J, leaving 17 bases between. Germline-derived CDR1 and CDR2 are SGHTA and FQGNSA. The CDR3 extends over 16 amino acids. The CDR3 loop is CASSLGAVRVMETQYF. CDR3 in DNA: TGTGCCAGCAGCTTAGGGGCGGTCAGGGTAATGGAGACCCAGTACTTC.

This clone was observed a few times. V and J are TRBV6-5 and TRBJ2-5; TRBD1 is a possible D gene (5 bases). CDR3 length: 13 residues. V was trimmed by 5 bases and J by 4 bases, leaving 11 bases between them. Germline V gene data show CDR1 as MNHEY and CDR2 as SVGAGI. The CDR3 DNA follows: TGTGCCAGCAGTAGGACCCAGGGAGAGACCCAGTACTTC. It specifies CASSRTQGETQYF.

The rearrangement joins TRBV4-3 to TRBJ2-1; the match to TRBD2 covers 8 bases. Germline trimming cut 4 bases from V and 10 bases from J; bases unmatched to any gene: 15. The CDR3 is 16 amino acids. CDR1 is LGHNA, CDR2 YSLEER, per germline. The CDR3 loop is CASSPGGAIRSREQFF. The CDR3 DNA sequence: TGCGCCAGCAGCCCCGGGGGGGCCATACGAAGTCGAGAGCAGTTCTTC.

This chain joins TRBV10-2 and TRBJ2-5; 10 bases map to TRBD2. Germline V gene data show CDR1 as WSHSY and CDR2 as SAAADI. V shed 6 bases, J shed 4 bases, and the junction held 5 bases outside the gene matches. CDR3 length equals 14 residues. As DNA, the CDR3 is TGCGCCAGCAGGACGGGACTAGCGAGAGAGACCCAGTACTTC. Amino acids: CASRTGLARETQYF.

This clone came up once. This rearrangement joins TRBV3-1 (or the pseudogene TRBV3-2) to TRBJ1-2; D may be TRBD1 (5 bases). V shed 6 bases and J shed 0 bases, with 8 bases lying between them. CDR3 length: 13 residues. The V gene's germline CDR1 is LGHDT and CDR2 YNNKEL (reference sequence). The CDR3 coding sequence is TGTGCCAGCAGAGGGGCATCTAACTATGGCTACACCTTC. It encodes CASRGASNYGYTF.

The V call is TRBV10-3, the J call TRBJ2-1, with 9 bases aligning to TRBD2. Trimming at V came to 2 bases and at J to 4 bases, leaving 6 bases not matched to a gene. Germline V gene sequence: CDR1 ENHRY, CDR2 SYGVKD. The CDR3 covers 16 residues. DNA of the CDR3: TGTGCCATCAGTGAGCCGGGGCTAGCGGGGTACAATGAGCAGTTCTTC. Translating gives CAISEPGLAGYNEQFF.

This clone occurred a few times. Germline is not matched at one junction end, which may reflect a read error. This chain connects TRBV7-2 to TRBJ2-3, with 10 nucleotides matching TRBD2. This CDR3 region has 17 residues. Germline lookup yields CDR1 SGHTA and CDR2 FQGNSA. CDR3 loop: CASSLAGGQTFTDTQYF. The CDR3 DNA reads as TGTGCCAGCAGTTTAGCGGGGGGTCAAACCTTCACAGATACGCAGTATTTT.

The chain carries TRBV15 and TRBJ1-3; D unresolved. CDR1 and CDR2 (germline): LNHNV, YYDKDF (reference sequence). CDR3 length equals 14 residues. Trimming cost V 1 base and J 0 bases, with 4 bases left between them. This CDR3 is CATSRGLSGNTIYF. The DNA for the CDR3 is TGTGCCACCAGCAGAGGACTCTCTGGAAACACCATATATTTT.

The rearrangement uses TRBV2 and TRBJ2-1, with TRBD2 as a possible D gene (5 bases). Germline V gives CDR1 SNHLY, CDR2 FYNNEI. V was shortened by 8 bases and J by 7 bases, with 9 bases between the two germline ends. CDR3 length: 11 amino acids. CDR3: CASAGVNEQFF. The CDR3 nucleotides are TGTGCCAGCGCGGGTGTGAATGAGCAGTTCTTC.

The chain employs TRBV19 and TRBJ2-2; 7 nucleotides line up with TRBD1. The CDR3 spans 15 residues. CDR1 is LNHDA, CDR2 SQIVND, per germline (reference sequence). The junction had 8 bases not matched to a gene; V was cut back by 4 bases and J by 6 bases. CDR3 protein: CASSTQTGFAGELFF. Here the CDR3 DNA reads TGTGCCAGTAGTACGCAGACAGGGTTCGCCGGGGAGCTGTTTTTT.

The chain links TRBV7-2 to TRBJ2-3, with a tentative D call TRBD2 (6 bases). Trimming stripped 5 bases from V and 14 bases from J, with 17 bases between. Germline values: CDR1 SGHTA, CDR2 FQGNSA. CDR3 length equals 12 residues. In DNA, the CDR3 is TGTGCCAGCAGCGCCAGCCGGGGGTTGGTGTATTTT. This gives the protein CASSASRGLVYF.

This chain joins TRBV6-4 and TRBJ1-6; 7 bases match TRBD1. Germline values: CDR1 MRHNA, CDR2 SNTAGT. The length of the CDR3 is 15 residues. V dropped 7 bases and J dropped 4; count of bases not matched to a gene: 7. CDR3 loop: CASMAPRGYNSPLHF. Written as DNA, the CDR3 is TGTGCCAGCATGGCCCCCAGGGGGTATAATTCACCCCTCCACTTT.

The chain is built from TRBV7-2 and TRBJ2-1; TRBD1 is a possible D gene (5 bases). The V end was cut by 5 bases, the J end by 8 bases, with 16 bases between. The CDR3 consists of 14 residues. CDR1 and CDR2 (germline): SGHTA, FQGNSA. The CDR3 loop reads CASSRQRGGDEQFF. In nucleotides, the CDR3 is TGTGCCAGCAGCCGCCAAAGGGGTGGGGATGAGCAGTTCTTC.

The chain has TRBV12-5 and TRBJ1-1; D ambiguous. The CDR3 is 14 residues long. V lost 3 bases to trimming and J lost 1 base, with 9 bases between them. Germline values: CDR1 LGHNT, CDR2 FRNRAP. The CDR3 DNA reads TGTGCTAGTGGTTTAACAGAGAAGAACACTGAAGCTTTCTTT. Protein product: CASGLTEKNTEAFF. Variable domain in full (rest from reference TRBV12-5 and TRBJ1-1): DARVTQTPRHKVTEMGQEVTMRCQPILGHNTVFWYRQTMMQGLELLAYFRNRAPLDDSGMPKDRFSAEMPDATLATLKIQPSEPRDSAVYFCASGLTEKNTEAFFGQGTRLTVV.

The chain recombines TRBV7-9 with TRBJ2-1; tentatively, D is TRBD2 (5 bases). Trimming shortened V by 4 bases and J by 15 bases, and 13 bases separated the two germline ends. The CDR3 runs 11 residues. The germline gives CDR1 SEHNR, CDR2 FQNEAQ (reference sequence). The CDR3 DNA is TGTGCCAGCAGCTCCAGCCCAGCGGCGTTCTTC. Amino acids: CASSSSPAAFF.

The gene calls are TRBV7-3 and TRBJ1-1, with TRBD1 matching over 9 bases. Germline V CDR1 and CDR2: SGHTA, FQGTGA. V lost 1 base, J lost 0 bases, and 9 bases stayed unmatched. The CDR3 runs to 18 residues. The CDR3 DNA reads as TGTGCCAGCAGCTTAAGAGCTGGGACAGGGAGATTGAACACTGAAGCTTTCTTT. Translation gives CASSLRAGTGRLNTEAFF. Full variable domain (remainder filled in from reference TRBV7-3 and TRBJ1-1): GAGVSQTPSNKVTEKGKYVELRCDPISGHTALYWYRQSLGQGPEFLIYFQGTGAADDSGLPNDRFFAVRPEGSVSTLKIQRTERGDSAVYLCASSLRAGTGRLNTEAFFGQGTRLTVV.